The clone carrying this T cell receptor beta chain appeared many times. RNA transcripts were the template for amplifying TCR beta CDR3 regions. The HTBI set primed first-round TCR CDR3 RT-PCR. TCRdb analysed the multiplex PCR reads with MiXCR anew, one entry per CDR3 protein. This sample carries about 180,000 distinct CDR3 sequences, 17% of them seen once, and the ten largest clones take around 27%. This sample was included in a study of T cells in Graves' hyperthyroidism and ophthalmopathy. Overall study: The initial diagnosis was the point when peripheral blood was collected, ahead of any treatment.

V lost 2 bases and J lost 4, with 9 bases in between. The CDR3 has 14 amino acids. Germline CDR1 reads MNHEY; CDR2 reads SVGAGI. Input material: blood. The chain links TRBV6-5 to TRBJ1-3; no reliable D call. The receptor was derived from a woman between 50 and 59 years old with Graves' hyperthyroidism. CDR3 amino acids: CASSYDGRGNTIYF. The CDR3 DNA reads as TGTGCCAGCAGTTACGACGGCAGGGGAAACACCATATATTTT.